This T cell receptor (beta chain) was profiled in a study of T-cell memory formation after mild COVID-19. Study details: TCR clusters were largely donor specific.

This clonotype was seen ten or more times. TCRdb fed the 5' RACE reads into MiXCR, producing one record per CDR3 protein. The table has some 130,000 distinct CDR3 sequences, roughly 6.2% seen once. The CDR3 contains 16 residues. Germline trimming cut 0 bases from V and 1 base from J; bases unmatched to any gene: 6. Germline CDR1 SGHRS, CDR2 YFSETQ. Sequences were obtained from PBMCs or a T cell subset sorted from them (not recorded which). The V gene is TRBV5-1, the J gene TRBJ2-5; 7 bases map to TRBD2. This receptor was identified in an adult woman who had mild COVID-19 (a few samples of this study predate the infection). Cell type and time point are not known. The DNA for the CDR3 is TGCGCCAGCAGCTTGGTTGGCGGGAGCATCCAAGAGACCCAGTACTTC. Protein: CASSLVGGSIQETQYF.